Here is one T cell receptor beta chain with its context. Its antigen is still unknown. The stimulus was lysate of CMV-infected fibroblasts, about 10 ug/mL. CD40L/CD69 double-negative CD45RO-high memory CD4+ T cells were collected. This sample is drawn from a study of persistence of HIV-infected CD4 T cells. The immunoSEQ assay was version 4, run in survey mode. TCRdb's table, derived via immunoSEQ multiplex PCR, lists solely in-frame clones and lacks some. Of tens of thousands of clones in the sample, about 80% were seen once. The clonotype was recovered from an adult woman with HIV who was CMV-seropositive. The sequencing used CD4+ T cells sorted from PBMCs after approximately 20-hour stimulation, collected from a patient who received antiretroviral therapy.

The CDR3 DNA sequence: TGTGCCAGCAGCCACCTTACAGCCCTAGAGACCCAGTACTTC. Translated: CASSHLTALETQYF. The chain links TRBV3-1 (or the pseudogene TRBV3-2) to TRBJ2-5; D call uncertain. V lost 3 bases and J 4 bases, leaving 12 bases between the germline ends. CDR3 length: 14 residues. Germline V gives CDR1 LGHDT, CDR2 YNNKEL (reference sequence).